This entry features one T cell receptor beta chain sequence. V lost 2 bases and J 6 bases, leaving 18 bases between the germline ends. CDR3 length: 16 amino acids. Germline values: CDR1 SGHNT, CDR2 YYREEE (reference sequence). With random hexamers, reverse transcription was performed on about 0.45 to 1 ug of RNA. Via MiXCR, TCRdb re-called the immunoSEQ multiplex PCR reads, giving one row per CDR3 protein. Of about 120,000 distinct CDR3 sequences listed, more than 85% were seen once; the top ten hold just under 0.095%. The sample originates from a study of CD8 T cells in Susac syndrome. The sample taken for sequencing was CD4+ T cells from PBMCs. This sequence joins TRBV5-4 and TRBJ2-1; possible D gene TRBD2, 5 bases. This receptor was obtained from a human donor with multiple sclerosis. CDR3 coding DNA: TGTGCCAGCAGCTTAGGAGGCCCCCAACCGATCAATGAGCAGTTCTTC. This codes for CASSLGGPQPINEQFF.